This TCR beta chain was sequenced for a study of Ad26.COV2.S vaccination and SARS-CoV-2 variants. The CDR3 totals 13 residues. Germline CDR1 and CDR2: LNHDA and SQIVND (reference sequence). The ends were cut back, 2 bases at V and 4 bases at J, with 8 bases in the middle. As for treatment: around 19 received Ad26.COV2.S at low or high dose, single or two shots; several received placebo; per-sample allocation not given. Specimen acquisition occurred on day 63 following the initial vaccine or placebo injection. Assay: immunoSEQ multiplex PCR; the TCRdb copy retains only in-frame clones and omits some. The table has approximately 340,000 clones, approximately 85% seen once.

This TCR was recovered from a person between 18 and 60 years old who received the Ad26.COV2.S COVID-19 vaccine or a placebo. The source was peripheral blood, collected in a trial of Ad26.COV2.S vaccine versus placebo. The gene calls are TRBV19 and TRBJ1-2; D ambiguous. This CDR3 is CASSIKVAYGYTF. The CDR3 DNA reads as TGTGCCAGTAGTATAAAGGTGGCCTATGGCTACACCTTC.